One sample yielded the 30 T cell receptor beta chains listed below, sequenced in a study of Graves' ophthalmopathy and Graves' hyperthyroidism. Amplification targeted the TCR beta CDR3 regions, with RNA transcripts as the source material. First-round RT-PCR used HTBI primers; second-round multiplex PCR followed. TCRdb re-derived calls from the multiplex PCR reads in MiXCR, one entry per CDR3 protein. The sample consists of about 740,000 distinct CDR3 sequences, 40% of them appearing once. The specimen sequenced was peripheral blood. The source of these receptors is an adult man with Graves' ophthalmopathy.

This chain uses TRBV7-6 with TRBJ2-7, with D perhaps matching TRBD1 or TRBD2 (6 bases each). This CDR3 contains 13 residues. CDR1 SGHVS and CDR2 FNYEAQ come from the germline V gene. V was clipped by 5 bases and J by 6 bases, with 14 bases between them. For the CDR3, the DNA is TGTGCCAGCAGCCCCGGGGGCCGCTCCGAGCAGTACTTC. The encoded protein is CASSPGGRSEQYF.

This clonotype was seen more than once but under ten times. This chain joins TRBV19 and TRBJ2-2, with 12 bases that match TRBD2. V shed 6 bases, J shed 4 bases, and the junction held 0 bases outside the gene matches. This CDR3 contains 14 residues. Looked up from germline, CDR1 is LNHDA and CDR2 is SQIVND (reference sequence). CDR3 region: CASRTSGGTGELFF. CDR3 DNA sequence: TGTGCCAGTAGGACTAGCGGGGGCACCGGGGAGCTGTTTTTT. The whole variable domain, filled in from reference TRBV19 and TRBJ2-2, reads DGGITQSPKYLFRKEGQNVTLSCEQNLNHDAMYWYRQDPGQGLRLIYYSQIVNDFQKGDIAEGYSVSREKKESFPLTVTSAQKNPTAFYLCASRTSGGTGELFFGEGSRLTVL.

The J gene is TRBJ1-1, the V gene TRBV10-3, with D tentatively TRBD1 (5 bases). V lost 0 bases and J 7 bases, leaving 12 bases between the germline ends. Germline loops: CDR1 ENHRY, CDR2 SYGVKD. The CDR3 covers 14 residues. CDR3 loop: CAISESGVWGEAFF. The CDR3, as DNA: TGTGCCATCAGTGAGTCAGGGGTGTGGGGTGAAGCTTTCTTT.

The chain uses TRBV2 and TRBJ1-2, with TRBD1 identical over 8 bases. V gave up 6 bases and J gave up 8 bases; unmatched junction bases: 11. Per the germline V gene, CDR1 is SNHLY and CDR2 is FYNNEI. CDR3 length: 14 residues. CDR3 DNA sequence: TGTGCCAGCAGAGGGGCGGACAGGGTATCGGGCTACACCTTC. Residues: CASRGADRVSGYTF.

This clonotype was seen many times. The chain uses TRBV10-3 and TRBJ1-2; tentative D call: TRBD1 (5 bases). The germline V gene has CDR1 ENHRY and CDR2 SYGVKD. The V gene lost 2 bases and the J gene lost 6 bases, with 16 bases spanning the gap. The CDR3 has 15 residues. The CDR3 DNA reads TGTGCCATCAGTGAGGGGGGAAAGGACCGGAATGGCTACACCTTC. It yields the protein CAISEGGKDRNGYTF.

The chain uses TRBV19 and TRBJ1-1, with D perhaps matching TRBD1 (5 bases). Germline CDR1 reads LNHDA; CDR2 reads SQIVND (reference sequence). V was clipped by 4 bases and J by 0 bases, with 15 bases between them. The CDR3 is made up of 16 amino acids. CDR3 DNA sequence: TGTGCCAGTAGTACCTCGAGGGGTAGGATGAACACTGAAGCTTTCTTT. Translated: CASSTSRGRMNTEAFF.

The chain joins TRBV20-1 to TRBJ2-5; 11 nucleotides line up with TRBD2. The ends lost 3 bases at V and 2 bases at J; junction bases unmatched: 8. Germline CDR1 reads DFQATT; CDR2 reads SNEGSKA (reference sequence). The CDR3 has 16 residues. The CDR3 region has the DNA TGCAGTGCTAGCGGGACTAGCGGAACTATACAAGAGACCCAGTACTTC. This encodes CSASGTSGTIQETQYF.

This chain connects TRBV10-3 to TRBJ1-2; D might be TRBD1 (6 bases). V lost 5 bases to trimming and J lost 1 base, with 14 bases between them. Germline CDR1 is ENHRY and CDR2 is SYGVKD. This CDR3 comprises 15 residues. The CDR3 DNA reads as TGTGCCATCAGTTTAACGGCAGGGGTTAACTATGGCTACACCTTC. This sequence encodes CAISLTAGVNYGYTF.

Concerning this clonotype: Since a much larger clone is just one base distant, this may be a read error. J is TRBJ1-1 and V is TRBV24-1; 7 positions match TRBD1. The length of the CDR3 is 16 residues. The germline V gene has CDR1 KGHDR and CDR2 SFDVKD. The ends lost 2 bases at V and 4 bases at J; junction bases unmatched: 9. The CDR3 DNA reads TGTGCCACCAGTGATTCTCGACAGGGTAGGGGCACTGAAGCTTTCTTT. This translates into CATSDSRQGRGTEAFF.

This clonotype was found a few times. A much more abundant neighbour one base away suggests this may be a read error. This chain uses TRBV3-1 with TRBJ1-2, with unresolved D. The CDR3 is 12 amino acids. V was cut by 3 bases and J by 4 bases, with 6 bases left in between. Germline V gene lookup returns CDR1 LGHDT and CDR2 YNNKEL (reference sequence). The CDR3 DNA reads TGTGCCAGCAGCCAGACGGTCTATGGCTACACCTTC. This sequence encodes CASSQTVYGYTF. The full variable domain, completed using reference TRBV3-1 and TRBJ1-2, is DTAVSQTPKYLVTQMGNDKSIKCEQNLGHDTMYWYKQDSKKFLKIMFSYNNKELIINETVPNRFSPKSPDKAHLNLHINSLELGDSAVYFCASSQTVYGYTFGSGTRLTVV.

The rearrangement uses TRBV14 and TRBJ1-1, with D possibly TRBD1 on 5 matching bases. Trimming stripped 6 bases from V and 1 base from J, with 12 bases between. CDR3 length: 14 residues. Per the germline V gene, CDR1 is SGHDN and CDR2 is FVKESK. In DNA form, the CDR3 reads TGTGCCAGCAGGCCAAATCAGGGGAACACTGAAGCTTTCTTT. Residues: CASRPNQGNTEAFF.

Written as DNA, the CDR3 is TGTGCCAGCAGCTTGGACGGCAGGGGGCCTACCTACGAGCAGTACGTC. This gives the protein CASSLDGRGPTYEQYV. The rearrangement uses TRBV5-5 and TRBJ2-7; the match to TRBD1 covers 8 bases. The CDR3 spans 16 residues. Germline trimming cut 0 bases from V and 2 bases from J; bases unmatched to any gene: 7. Germline loops: CDR1 SGHKS, CDR2 YYEKEE (reference sequence).

This chain joins TRBV20-1 and TRBJ1-5, with 10 bases aligning to TRBD1. The CDR3 has 12 amino acids. The germline gives CDR1 DFQATT, CDR2 SNEGSKA (reference sequence). The CDR3 DNA sequence: TGCAGCACCGGGACAGGGGATCAGCCCCAGCATTTT. This translates into CSTGTGDQPQHF.

This clonotype was observed at least ten times. The genes are TRBV7-2 and TRBJ2-5; 8 bases are a match to TRBD2. V lost 1 base to trimming and J lost 1 base; unmatched junction nucleotides: 5. CDR1 is SGHTA, CDR2 FQGNSA, per germline. This CDR3 region has 16 residues. The CDR3 protein is CASSLGWRGAQETQYF. The CDR3 nucleotides are TGTGCCAGCAGCTTAGGGTGGCGGGGGGCCCAAGAGACCCAGTACTTC. Full variable domain (outside the CDR3, taken from reference TRBV7-2 and TRBJ2-5): GAGVSQSPSNKVTEKGKDVELRCDPISGHTALYWYRQSLGQGLEFLIYFQGNSAPDKSGLPSDRFSAERTGGSVSTLTIQRTQQEDSAVYLCASSLGWRGAQETQYFGPGTRLLVL.

Many counts were recorded for this clonotype. This chain joins TRBV25-1 and TRBJ1-6; D may be TRBD1 (6 bases). The CDR3 runs 13 residues. CDR1 is MGHDK and CDR2 is SYGVNS in the germline V gene. The V end was cut by 8 bases, the J end by 9 bases, with 14 bases between. The CDR3 sequence is CASSKGGGSPLHF. CDR3 DNA: TGTGCCAGCTCCAAGGGGGGTGGTTCACCCCTCCACTTT.

This clonotype showed up many times. The chain couples TRBV2 to TRBJ1-2; the match to TRBD1 covers 7 bases. The CDR3 spans 13 residues. Trimming took 4 bases from V and 3 from J; bases not matched to a gene: 2. CDR1 is SNHLY, CDR2 FYNNEI, per germline. The CDR3 loop reads CASSGTGYYGYTF. DNA of the CDR3: TGTGCCAGCAGTGGGACAGGCTACTATGGCTACACCTTC.

The chain joins TRBV12-3 or TRBV12-4 to TRBJ1-5, with 10 nucleotides matching TRBD1. The CDR3 totals 16 residues. The V gene end was trimmed by 4 bases and the J gene end by 6 bases; junction bases not matched to a gene: 9. CDR3 sequence reads: CASSYLTGGRGQPQHF. The DNA of the CDR3 is TGTGCCAGCAGTTACCTGACAGGGGGCAGGGGTCAGCCCCAGCATTTT.

The genes are TRBV7-9 and TRBJ1-6; D possibly corresponds to TRBD1 (5 bases). V lost 5 bases, J lost 9 bases, and 8 bases lay in between. The CDR3 runs to 12 residues. CDR1 SEHNR and CDR2 FQNEAQ come from the germline V gene (reference sequence). In nucleotides, the CDR3 is TGTGCCAGCAGCGGAGGGGTTTCACCCCTCCACTTT. Amino acids: CASSGGVSPLHF.

The V call is TRBV6-6, the J call TRBJ2-5, with D perhaps TRBD1 (7 bases). This CDR3 region has 13 residues. CDR1 is MNHNY and CDR2 is SVGAGI in the germline V gene (reference sequence). The V and J ends lost 6 bases and 5 bases respectively, with 13 bases between them. Here the CDR3 DNA reads TGTGCCAGCAGAACTCCAGGGGGGGAGACCCAGTACTTC. Protein product: CASRTPGGETQYF.

This clonotype occurred many times. The chain employs TRBV29-1 and TRBJ2-5, with D unclear. The V end was cut by 1 base, the J end by 5 bases, with 8 bases between. The CDR3 is made up of 12 amino acids. Germline V gives CDR1 SQVTM, CDR2 ANQGSEA. The CDR3 region is CSVEGARETQYF. Here the CDR3 DNA reads TGCAGCGTTGAAGGGGCCCGGGAGACCCAGTACTTC.

This clonotype was observed many times. The chain carries TRBV7-9 and TRBJ2-7; 7 bases agree with TRBD1. The germline CDR1 and CDR2 sequences are SEHNR and FQNEAQ (reference sequence). With V trimmed by 3 bases and J by 3 bases, 2 bases remained unmatched. The CDR3 sequence is 13 residues long. DNA of the CDR3: TGTGCCAGCAGCTTTCGGACAGGCTACGAGCAGTACTTC. Translated, it gives CASSFRTGYEQYF.

This chain uses TRBV5-1 with TRBJ2-5; either TRBD1 or TRBD2 may fit D (6 bases each). The germline CDR1 and CDR2 sequences are SGHRS and YFSETQ. V was pared by 4 bases and J by 6 bases, with 13 bases between. The CDR3 contains 13 residues. Here the CDR3 reads CASSASGAQTQYF. The DNA of the CDR3 is TGCGCCAGCAGCGCATCGGGGGCACAGACCCAGTACTTC. The full variable domain, completed using reference TRBV5-1 and TRBJ2-5, is KAGVTQTPRYLIKTRGQQVTLSCSPISGHRSVSWYQQTPGQGLQFLFEYFSETQRNKGNFPGRFSGRQFSNSRSEMNVSTLELGDSALYLCASSASGAQTQYFGPGTRLLVL.

This chain joins TRBV12-3 or TRBV12-4 and TRBJ2-7, with TRBD2 identical over 13 bases. The CDR3 has 16 amino acids. With V trimmed by 5 bases and J by 5 bases, 9 bases remained unmatched. In nucleotides, the CDR3 is TGTGCCAGCAGTCCACCGGGACTAGCGGGATCCCACGAGCAGTACTTC. It specifies CASSPPGLAGSHEQYF.

This clonotype was seen many times. The chain uses TRBV5-1 and TRBJ2-7, with D tentatively TRBD1 or TRBD2 (7 bases each). CDR1 SGHRS and CDR2 YFSETQ come from the germline V gene. This CDR3 is 15 amino acids long. Trimming pared 0 bases from V and 6 bases from J, leaving 16 bases between. The CDR3 DNA reads TGCGCCAGCAGCTTGGATACGGGCAGGGGGGGCGAGCAGTACTTC. Amino acids: CASSLDTGRGGEQYF.

The rearrangement joins TRBV7-9 to TRBJ1-2, with TRBD1 as a possible D gene (6 bases). CDR3 length equals 15 residues. The V gene's germline CDR1 is SEHNR and CDR2 FQNEAQ (reference sequence). The V end was cut by 1 base, the J end by 7 bases, with 16 bases between. The CDR3 DNA follows: TGTGCCAGCAGCTTAGAGGGGGGGGTATTAGGTGGCTACACCTTC. This translates into CASSLEGGVLGGYTF.

The chain carries TRBV20-1 and TRBJ2-2, with 8 bases lining up with TRBD2. The J segment lost 1 base and the V segment lost 3 bases, leaving 4 bases of the junction unmatched. The CDR3 spans 15 residues. Germline loops: CDR1 DFQATT, CDR2 SNEGSKA (reference sequence). The CDR3: CSASYGRGNTGELFF. For the CDR3, the DNA is TGCAGTGCTAGTTACGGGAGGGGGAACACCGGGGAGCTGTTTTTT.

This clonotype occurred many times. Here the CDR3 reads CSAHLLDQETQYF. DNA for the CDR3: TGCAGTGCTCATCTACTAGACCAAGAGACCCAGTACTTC. This rearrangement joins TRBV20-1 to TRBJ2-5; weak D call: TRBD2 (5 bases). The CDR3 consists of 13 residues. Germline loops: CDR1 DFQATT, CDR2 SNEGSKA (reference sequence). Trimming removed 5 bases at V and 0 bases at J, with 10 bases between.

This clonotype has a single count. The gene calls are TRBV25-1 and TRBJ2-5; D could derive from TRBD1 or TRBD2 (5 bases each). CDR1 MGHDK and CDR2 SYGVNS come from the germline V gene. The CDR3 length is 14 residues. V was shortened by 6 bases and J by 4 bases, with 15 bases between the two germline ends. For the CDR3, the DNA is TGTGCCAGCAGCCATACAAGGGGACGAGAGACCCAGTACTTC. Translated: CASSHTRGRETQYF.

The chain employs TRBV20-1 and TRBJ2-7; 15 nucleotides agree with TRBD2. Looked up from germline, CDR1 is DFQATT and CDR2 is SNEGSKA (reference sequence). The CDR3 extends over 17 amino acids. The V and J ends lost 5 bases and 2 bases, in that order; junction bases with no gene match: 10. CDR3 in amino acids: CSAPRGLAGGSTYEQYF. In DNA, the CDR3 is TGCAGTGCTCCCCGGGGACTAGCGGGAGGAAGTACCTACGAGCAGTACTTC.

The chain has TRBV2 and TRBJ2-7; 7 bases fit TRBD1. Germline V lookup: CDR1 SNHLY, CDR2 FYNNEI. The ends lost 7 bases at V and 2 bases at J; junction bases unmatched: 8. The CDR3 totals 14 residues. The DNA for the CDR3 is TGTGCCAGCACCCCGGCGGACAGGCCCTACGAGCAGTACTTC. As protein: CASTPADRPYEQYF.